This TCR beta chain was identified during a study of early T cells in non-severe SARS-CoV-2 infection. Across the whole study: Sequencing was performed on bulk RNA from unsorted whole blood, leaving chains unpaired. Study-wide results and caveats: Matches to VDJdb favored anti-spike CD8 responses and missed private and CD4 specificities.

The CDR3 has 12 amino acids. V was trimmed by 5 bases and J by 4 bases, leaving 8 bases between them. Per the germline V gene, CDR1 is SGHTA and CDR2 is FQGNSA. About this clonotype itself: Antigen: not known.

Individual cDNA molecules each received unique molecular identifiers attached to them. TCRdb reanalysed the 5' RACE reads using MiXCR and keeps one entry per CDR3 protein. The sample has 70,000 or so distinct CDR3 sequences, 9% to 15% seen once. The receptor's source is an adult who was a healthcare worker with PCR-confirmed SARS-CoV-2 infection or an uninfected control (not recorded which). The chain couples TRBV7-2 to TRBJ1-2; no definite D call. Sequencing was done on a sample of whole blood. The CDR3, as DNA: TGTGCCAGCAGCCCACTATCCTATGGCTACACCTTC. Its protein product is CASSPLSYGYTF.